This TCR beta chain was identified during a study of blood T cells in healthy people across ages. Study-wide results and caveats: It was not known whether donors were CMV positive (a possible confounder of expanded clonotype changes). Underestimates were what the diversity estimates from one million T cells were considered to be.

The second PCR ran roughly 6 to 12 cycles with a sample-barcoded 5' primer and J-beta primers. Each single sample gave us at least 2.5 million CDR3-containing paired-end reads. TCRdb processed the 5' RACE reads anew with MiXCR; each CDR3 protein has one entry. The sample includes 750,000 or so distinct CDR3 sequences, approximately 25% seen only once; the top ten take roughly a tenth. The CDR3 is 17 amino acids. The V and J ends lost 4 bases and 2 bases respectively, with 16 bases between them. The germline CDR1 and CDR2 sequences are SGHRS and YFSETQ. On this clonotype itself: The target antigen is unknown.

These data are also associated with another study on T cells of mothers and their children.

This receptor was obtained from a boy between 5 and 17 years old in good health. This chain links TRBV5-1 with TRBJ2-6; D not certain. Sequencing was done on a sample of blood. CDR3 protein: CASSPRRSGPGANVLTF. For the CDR3, the DNA is TGCGCCAGCAGCCCGCGGCGGTCAGGACCTGGGGCCAACGTCCTGACTTTC.